These 25 T cell receptor beta chains originate from one sample sequenced in a study of cytomegalovirus exposure and HLA in healthy donors (dated by TCRdb to about 2017). Library generation was performed with the immunoSEQ multiplex PCR assay. The multiplex PCR relied on a mix of 60 forward primers for TCR Vbeta segments and 13 reverse primers for TCR Jbeta segments. In its TCRdb copy, this immuneACCESS table keeps in-frame sequences only and misses some clones. Where compared with another copy, unresolved V genes explain less than half of these, and the others have no known cause. The sample table shows around 200,000 clones, and 70% are seen once. About 3% of the sample is taken by the ten largest. The sample comprised PBMCs. Receptors originate from a man aged 35 to 55 in good health and CMV-seropositive.

The chain is built from TRBV9 and TRBJ1-2; D is unresolved. V shed 2 bases and J shed 4 bases, with 15 bases lying between them. The germline gives CDR1 SGDLS, CDR2 YYNGEE. The CDR3 runs to 15 residues. CDR3 in amino acids: CASSVSSNPIYGYTF. For the CDR3, the DNA is TGTGCCAGCAGCGTGTCTTCCAACCCTATCTATGGCTACACCTTC.

Only a few counts were recorded for this clone. The chain combines TRBV27 with TRBJ1-1; D uncertain. The ends were cut back, 4 bases at V and 1 base at J, with 22 bases in the middle. This CDR3 has 18 residues. Per the germline V gene, CDR1 is MNHEY and CDR2 is SMNVEV (reference sequence). CDR3 nucleotide sequence: TGTGCCAGCAGTTCTCCTAGGCGGTACAACTTTAAGAACACTGAAGCTTTCTTT. Translating gives CASSSPRRYNFKNTEAFF.

This rearrangement joins TRBV6-5 to TRBJ1-3; tentatively, D is TRBD1 (6 bases). V was trimmed by 5 bases and J by 1 base, leaving 9 bases between them. Per germline, CDR1 MNHEY and CDR2 SVGAGI. The CDR3 loop spans 14 amino acids. The CDR3 region has the DNA TGTGCCAGCAGTGCGACAGGATCTGGAAACACCATATATTTT. Encoded protein: CASSATGSGNTIYF.

This chain links TRBV4-1 with TRBJ2-5; 8 positions agree with TRBD2. V shed 3 bases, J shed 4 bases, and the junction held 16 bases outside the gene matches. The germline V gene has CDR1 MGHRA and CDR2 YSYEKL. This CDR3 region has 18 residues. DNA of the CDR3: TGCGCCAGCAGCCATTCAACGGTCCATAGCGGGGTGACAGAGACCCAGTACTTC. Translation: CASSHSTVHSGVTETQYF.

This clone came up once. The chain combines TRBV5-6 with TRBJ1-1; TRBD1 matches 12 bases. This CDR3 has 16 residues. Germline CDR1 and CDR2: SGHDT and YYEEEE. After removal of 3 bases from V and 3 bases from J, the junction contained 6 bases not matched to a gene. In nucleotides, the CDR3 is TGTGCCAGCAGCTACCCGGGACAGGGGGCCTACACTGAAGCTTTCTTT. Translated: CASSYPGQGAYTEAFF.

The chain has TRBV6-6 and TRBJ1-6, with a weak D call TRBD1 (5 bases). Germline V CDR1 and CDR2: MNHNY, SVGAGI (reference sequence). The CDR3 has 14 residues. Between the trimmed V and J ends, which lost 8 bases and 10 bases, there was a span of 18 bases. The CDR3 sequence: CASGKGLESSPLHF. In DNA, the CDR3 is TGTGCCAGCGGTAAGGGACTAGAGAGCTCACCCCTCCACTTT.

The sample holds a few counts of this clone. The rearrangement links TRBV6-5 to TRBJ1-1; TRBD1 is a possible D gene (6 bases). The V end lost 1 base, the J end lost 2 bases, and 8 bases lay between the germline ends. This CDR3 region has 14 residues. The germline V gene has CDR1 MNHEY and CDR2 SVGAGI. The CDR3 loop reads CASSYLDSNTEAFF. In nucleotides, the CDR3 is TGTGCCAGCAGTTACTTGGACAGCAACACTGAAGCTTTCTTT.

The chain has TRBV10-3 and TRBJ1-4, with TRBD1 matching over 9 bases. This CDR3 has 16 amino acids. V dropped 0 bases and J dropped 7; count of bases not matched to a gene: 6. The germline CDR1 and CDR2 sequences are ENHRY and SYGVKD. CDR3 sequence reads: CAISESIGGQGEKLFF. CDR3 nucleotides: TGTGCCATCAGTGAGTCGATCGGGGGACAGGGTGAAAAACTGTTTTTT.

This clone occurred a few times. CDR3 region: CASSQGQLMVSGANVLTF. The CDR3 bases are TGCGCCAGCAGCCAGGGACAGCTAATGGTCTCTGGGGCCAACGTCCTGACTTTC. The V call is TRBV4-3, the J call TRBJ2-6, with 7 bases matching TRBD1. V shed 3 bases and J 0 bases; nucleotides not matched to a gene: 8. Germline V CDR1 and CDR2: LGHNA, YSLEER. This CDR3 contains 18 residues.

There are a few counts of this clone. The chain combines TRBV2 with TRBJ1-2; D not certain. CDR1 is SNHLY and CDR2 is FYNNEI in the germline V gene. V lost 6 bases to trimming and J lost 0 bases, with 8 bases between them. This CDR3 has 13 amino acids. The CDR3 nucleotides read TGTGCCAGCAGGGAGGCAGCTAACTATGGCTACACCTTC. Translated: CASREAANYGYTF.

This clone came up a few times. J is TRBJ1-1 and V is TRBV2; 8 bases line up with TRBD1. Germline V gene lookup returns CDR1 SNHLY and CDR2 FYNNEI. This CDR3 is built from 14 residues. V lost 5 bases to trimming and J lost 3 bases; unmatched junction nucleotides: 5. The CDR3 reads CASSRGQVDTEAFF. CDR3 DNA: TGTGCCAGCAGTAGGGGACAGGTAGACACTGAAGCTTTCTTT.

This clone has just a few counts. The chain recombines TRBV6-6 with TRBJ2-3; maybe TRBD2 (5 bases). Per germline, CDR1 MNHNY and CDR2 SVGAGI (reference sequence). CDR3 length: 16 amino acids. V lost 5 bases and J 3 bases, leaving 18 bases between the germline ends. DNA of the CDR3: TGTGCCAGCAGTGTCCGGACTCCGACTCATACAGATACGCAGTATTTT. Residues: CASSVRTPTHTDTQYF.

This clone appeared a single time. V gene TRBV5-1 combines with J gene TRBJ1-6; D perhaps matches TRBD1 (5 bases). CDR1 and CDR2 from the germline V gene are SGHRS and YFSETQ. This CDR3 is 17 amino acids long. Trimming stripped 0 bases from V and 7 bases from J, with 17 bases between. The CDR3 DNA is TGCGCCAGCAGCTTGGCGGCGTGGGCAGGGTTCAATTCACCCCTCCACTTT. It yields the protein CASSLAAWAGFNSPLHF. The variable domain in full, with the rest retrieved from reference TRBV5-1 and TRBJ1-6, is KAGVTQTPRYLIKTRGQQVTLSCSPISGHRSVSWYQQTPGQGLQFLFEYFSETQRNKGNFPGRFSGRQFSNSRSEMNVSTLELGDSALYLCASSLAAWAGFNSPLHFGNGTRLTVT.

The chain recombines TRBV27 with TRBJ2-1, with TRBD2 matching 8 bases. The CDR3 length is 16 residues. Trimming cost V 2 bases and J 2 bases; bases outside gene matches: 5. Germline values: CDR1 MNHEY, CDR2 SMNVEV (reference sequence). The CDR3 DNA reads as TGTGCCAGCAGTTTAGATGGGCGGGGGGCCTACAATGAGCAGTTCTTC. Its translation: CASSLDGRGAYNEQFF.

The chain employs TRBV29-1 and TRBJ2-6; 9 positions match TRBD2. Germline V gene sequence: CDR1 SQVTM, CDR2 ANQGSEA. The V segment lost 0 bases and the J segment 3 bases; nucleotides outside the gene matches: 12. This CDR3 has 19 amino acids. The CDR3 reads CSVEDRGAGGGLGANVLTF. For the CDR3, the DNA is TGCAGCGTTGAAGATCGGGGAGCGGGGGGAGGTCTTGGGGCCAACGTCCTGACTTTC.

This sequence joins TRBV6-5 and TRBJ1-2, with TRBD1 matching over 7 bases. This CDR3 contains 13 residues. V lost 4 bases, J lost 3 bases, and 2 bases stayed unmatched. Germline V lookup: CDR1 MNHEY, CDR2 SVGAGI. In nucleotides, the CDR3 is TGTGCCAGCAGTTTTACAGGGGACTATGGCTACACCTTC. Translated, it gives CASSFTGDYGYTF.

The chain is built from TRBV28 and TRBJ1-6, with a tentative D call TRBD1 (5 bases). The CDR3 sequence is 16 residues long. Germline CDR1 reads MDHEN; CDR2 reads SYDVKM. The CDR3 is CASLGSGGSFNSPLHF. The CDR3 nucleotides read TGTGCTAGTCTGGGATCGGGGGGAAGCTTTAATTCACCCCTCCACTTT.

The chain employs TRBV7-9 and TRBJ1-2; D not certain. The CDR3 runs to 16 residues. Between the trimmed V and J ends, which lost 3 bases and 7 bases, there was a span of 21 bases. Germline V CDR1 and CDR2: SEHNR, FQNEAQ (reference sequence). The CDR3 spells CASSFTIDRPEVGYTF. CDR3 coding DNA: TGTGCCAGCAGCTTTACGATAGACCGACCTGAGGTTGGCTACACCTTC.

V gene TRBV4-2 combines with J gene TRBJ2-5; 11 bases agree with TRBD2. Germline lookup yields CDR1 LGHNA and CDR2 YNFKEQ. The CDR3 extends over 16 amino acids. Trimming took 1 base from V and 4 from J; bases not matched to a gene: 5. DNA of the CDR3: TGTGCCAGCAGCCAAGCGGGTAGCGGGGGGGGAGAGACCCAGTACTTC. Protein: CASSQAGSGGGETQYF.

V usage is TRBV5-1 and J usage is TRBJ2-2, with D possibly being TRBD2 (5 bases). V was clipped by 0 bases and J by 4 bases, with 7 bases between them. Germline V gene data show CDR1 as SGHRS and CDR2 as YFSETQ. CDR3 length equals 14 residues. The chain's CDR3 is CASSLGGSTGELFF. CDR3 coding DNA: TGCGCCAGCAGCTTGGGAGGGTCCACCGGGGAGCTGTTTTTT.

V is TRBV6-5 and J is TRBJ1-1; TRBD1 is a possible D gene (6 bases). V was trimmed by 7 bases and J by 4 bases, leaving 13 bases between them. CDR1 and CDR2 from the germline V gene are MNHEY and SVGAGI. This CDR3 region has 13 residues. As DNA, the CDR3 is TGTGCCAGCATATTACAGGGCGGCACTGAAGCTTTCTTT. It specifies CASILQGGTEAFF.

This clone was seen only a few times. The CDR3 protein is CASSPGTGRQTQYF. The CDR3 DNA reads as TGTGCCAGCAGTCCCGGGACAGGGCGTCAGACCCAGTACTTC. The chain is built from TRBV14 and TRBJ2-5; TRBD1 aligns across 9 bases. Germline loops: CDR1 SGHDN, CDR2 FVKESK. The CDR3 has 14 residues. The junction had 8 bases not matched to a gene; V was cut back by 6 bases and J by 6 bases.

The J gene is TRBJ2-7, the V gene TRBV19, with 10 bases identical to TRBD1. With V trimmed by 1 base and J by 5 bases, 5 bases remained unmatched. The CDR3 loop spans 15 amino acids. Germline V CDR1 and CDR2: LNHDA, SQIVND (reference sequence). This chain's CDR3 is CASSIGDRGIDEQYF. The CDR3, as DNA: TGTGCCAGTAGTATAGGGGACAGGGGTATCGACGAGCAGTACTTC.

This chain connects TRBV7-2 to TRBJ1-6, with 7 bases that match TRBD1. CDR3 length: 14 residues. J gave up 10 bases and V 8 bases, and 11 bases lay outside the gene matches. Per germline, CDR1 SGHTA and CDR2 FQGNSA. The chain's CDR3 is CASPKKGANSPLHF. The CDR3 coding sequence is TGTGCCAGCCCAAAAAAGGGGGCAAACTCACCCCTCCACTTT. Variable domain in full (rest from reference TRBV7-2 and TRBJ1-6): GAGVSQSPSNKVTEKGKDVELRCDPISGHTALYWYRQSLGQGLEFLIYFQGNSAPDKSGLPSDRFSAERTGGSVSTLTIQRTQQEDSAVYLCASPKKGANSPLHFGNGTRLTVT.

The chain uses TRBV5-1 and TRBJ2-5; possible D gene TRBD2, 6 bases. The assigned J gene may be wrong: the sequence end matches TRBJ2-7 better. Germline V lookup: CDR1 SGHRS, CDR2 YFSETQ. The CDR3 runs 15 residues. CDR3 residues: CASSLDGEEGYEQYF. The CDR3 region has the DNA TGCGCCAGCAGCTTGGATGGTGAGGAGGGCTACGAGCAGTACTTC.